This T cell receptor beta chain was found in a study of early stage breast cancer tumors. Study overall: Each sample averaged roughly 10-fold read coverage. Study-level results: Chain pairing and CD4, CD8 or FOXP3 expression were not captured. Enriched TCRB sequences shared across patients were mostly commonly generated sequences. Compared with adjacent normal breast, tumors showed about 2.4-fold denser, more clonal T cells.

Profiled with immunoSEQ multiplex PCR; TCRdb holds only in-frame clones, not every one. The sample carries around 30,000 clones, just under 75% recorded once. About this clone itself: The target antigen is unknown.

V lost 0 bases and J 7 bases, leaving 16 bases between the germline ends. Looked up from germline, CDR1 is SGHTA and CDR2 is FQGNSA. CDR3 size: 15 residues. This chain joins TRBV7-2 and TRBJ2-7; D is undetermined. The specimen was breast tumor tissue. The TCR sequence derives from a person aged 30-39 years with breast cancer. CDR3 bases: TGTGCCAGCAGCTTAGCTGGCCGGCCCGCTGGGGAGCAGTACTTC. Protein product: CASSLAGRPAGEQYF.